This T cell receptor (beta chain) was sequenced for a study of T-cell memory formation after mild COVID-19. In the case of this clonotype: Its matching antigen is unknown.

The CDR3 sequence is 14 residues long. Per the germline V gene, CDR1 is SGHRS and CDR2 is YFSETQ. The germline V and J ends were trimmed by 0 bases and 3 bases, with 6 bases remaining between them. Study-level points and caveats: The study found balanced CD4/CD8 in clones contracting day 15 to 85 and a CD4+ lean in later expanders. Mainly CM and EM harbored the contracting CD4+ clones; mainly EMRA harbored the CD8+ ones.

5'RACE with constant-segment primers yielded barcoded, UMI-tagged TCR alpha and TCR beta cDNA libraries. One entry per CDR3 protein, called by TCRdb with MiXCR from the 5' RACE reads. The repertoire holds 450,000 or so distinct CDR3 sequences, with around 18% as singletons. The clonotype was recovered from an adult woman who had mild COVID-19 (a few samples of this study predate the infection). Cell type and time point are not known. The material sequenced was PBMCs or a T cell subset sorted from them (not recorded which). The chain has TRBV5-1 and TRBJ2-2, with no clear D. The CDR3: CASSLDTHTGELFF. The CDR3 coding sequence is TGCGCCAGCAGCTTGGACACCCACACCGGGGAGCTGTTTTTT.